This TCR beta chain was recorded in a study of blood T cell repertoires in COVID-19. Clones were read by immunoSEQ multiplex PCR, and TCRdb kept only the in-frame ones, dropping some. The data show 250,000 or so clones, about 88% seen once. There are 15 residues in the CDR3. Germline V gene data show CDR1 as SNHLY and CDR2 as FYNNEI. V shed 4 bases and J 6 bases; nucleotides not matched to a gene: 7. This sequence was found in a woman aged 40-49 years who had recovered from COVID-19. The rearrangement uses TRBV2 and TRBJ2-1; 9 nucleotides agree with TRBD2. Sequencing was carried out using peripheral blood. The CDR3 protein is CASSGASGKGNEQFF. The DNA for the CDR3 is TGTGCCAGCAGTGGCGCTAGCGGGAAGGGCAATGAGCAGTTCTTC.